This T cell receptor beta chain originates from a study of blood T cell repertoires in COVID-19. About the research overall: PBMCs, B-cell-depleted T cells, or T cells provided the cDNA or gDNA that made up the material.

Using immunoSEQ multiplex PCR, the repertoire was profiled, and TCRdb retains in-frame clones only, with some absent. Among about 88,000 clones, less than 90% were seen once, and the ten largest hold about an eighth. Losses at the gene ends were 3 bases for V and 6 bases for J; bases not matched to a gene: 2. This CDR3 spans 15 amino acids. The germline CDR1 and CDR2 sequences are ENHRY and SYGVKD. This clone was seen a handful of times. The sequence was collected from a human donor in a cohort sampled during active COVID-19. Sample: peripheral blood. The chain is built from TRBV10-3 and TRBJ2-2; TRBD2 matches 12 bases. CDR3 bases: TGTGCCATCAGTGAACTAGCGGGAGGATCCGGGGAGCTGTTTTTT. Its translation is CAISELAGGSGELFF.